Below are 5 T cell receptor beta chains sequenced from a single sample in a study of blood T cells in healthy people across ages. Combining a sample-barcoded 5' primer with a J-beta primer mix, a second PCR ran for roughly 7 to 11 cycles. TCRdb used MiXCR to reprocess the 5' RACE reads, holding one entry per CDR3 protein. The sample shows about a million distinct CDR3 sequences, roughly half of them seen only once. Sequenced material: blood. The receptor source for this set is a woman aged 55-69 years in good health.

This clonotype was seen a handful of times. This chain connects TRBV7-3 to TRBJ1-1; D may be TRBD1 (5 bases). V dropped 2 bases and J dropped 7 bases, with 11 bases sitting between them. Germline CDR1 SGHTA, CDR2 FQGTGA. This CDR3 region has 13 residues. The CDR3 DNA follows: TGTGCCAGCAGCTTATCACCCAGGGATGAAGCTTTCTTT. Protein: CASSLSPRDEAFF.

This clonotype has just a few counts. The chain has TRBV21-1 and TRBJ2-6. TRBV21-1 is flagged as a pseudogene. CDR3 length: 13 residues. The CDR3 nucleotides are TGTGCCAGCACTTGCTCTGGGGCCAACGTCCTGACTTTC. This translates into CASTCSGANVLTF.

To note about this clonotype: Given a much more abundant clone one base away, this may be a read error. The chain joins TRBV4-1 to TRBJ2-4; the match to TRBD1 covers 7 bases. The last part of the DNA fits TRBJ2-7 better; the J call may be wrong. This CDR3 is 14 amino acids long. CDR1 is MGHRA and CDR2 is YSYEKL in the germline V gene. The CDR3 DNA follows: TGCGCCAGCCGCCGGCCGGGACAGAGCTACGAGCAGTACTTC. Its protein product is CASRRPGQSYEQYF.

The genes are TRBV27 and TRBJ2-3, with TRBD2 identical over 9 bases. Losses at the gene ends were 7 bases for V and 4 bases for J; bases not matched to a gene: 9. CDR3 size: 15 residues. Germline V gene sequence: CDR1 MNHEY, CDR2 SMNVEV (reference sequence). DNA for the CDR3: TGTGCCAGCACCCTCTTGCGGGGGGGGGCAGATACGCAGTATTTT. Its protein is CASTLLRGGADTQYF.

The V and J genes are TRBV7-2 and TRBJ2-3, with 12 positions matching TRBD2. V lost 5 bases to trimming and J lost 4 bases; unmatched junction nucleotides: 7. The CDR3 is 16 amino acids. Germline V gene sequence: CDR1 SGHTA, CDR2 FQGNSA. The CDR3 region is CASSILLAGGPDTQYF. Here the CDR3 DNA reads TGTGCCAGCAGCATTTTGCTAGCGGGAGGGCCAGATACGCAGTATTTT.